The sequence of this TCR beta chain was determined in a study of cytomegalovirus exposure and HLA in healthy donors. The V segment lost 3 bases and the J segment 5 bases; nucleotides outside the gene matches: 6. CDR1 SGHDT and CDR2 YYEEEE come from the germline V gene. The CDR3 runs to 14 residues. Primers: 60 Vbeta forward and 13 Jbeta reverse. Study processing details: Later, an analysis found about 80 million unique TCR beta chains, and 9.5 million to 11 million of these were shared. Generated by immunoSEQ multiplex PCR, the TCRdb table keeps only in-frame clones and is missing some. The V and J calls and the clone size are those of that table, but D and trimming were determined from the DNA. The sample yields around 74,000 clones, 65% to 80% seen once.

This receptor was identified in a man aged 25 to 40 in good health and CMV-seronegative. The rearrangement joins TRBV5-6 to TRBJ2-7, with 9 bases aligning to TRBD1. The sample consisted of PBMCs. CDR3 amino acids: CASSSGTGSHEQYF. The CDR3 DNA sequence: TGTGCCAGCAGCTCCGGGACAGGGTCCCACGAGCAGTACTTC.